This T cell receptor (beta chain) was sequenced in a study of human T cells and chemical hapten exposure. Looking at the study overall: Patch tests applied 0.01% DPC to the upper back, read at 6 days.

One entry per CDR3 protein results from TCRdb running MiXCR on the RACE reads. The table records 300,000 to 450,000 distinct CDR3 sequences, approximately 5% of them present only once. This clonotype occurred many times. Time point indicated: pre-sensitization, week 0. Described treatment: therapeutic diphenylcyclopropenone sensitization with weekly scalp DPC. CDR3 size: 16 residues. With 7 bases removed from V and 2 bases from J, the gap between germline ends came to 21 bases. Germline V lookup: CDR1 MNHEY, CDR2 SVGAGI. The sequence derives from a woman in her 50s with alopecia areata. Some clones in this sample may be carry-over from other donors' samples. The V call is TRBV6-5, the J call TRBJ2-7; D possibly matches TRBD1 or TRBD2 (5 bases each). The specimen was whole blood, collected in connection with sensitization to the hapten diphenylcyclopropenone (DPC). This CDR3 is CASTGPSRDRAYEQYF. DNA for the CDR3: TGTGCCAGCACCGGTCCGAGTAGGGACCGAGCCTACGAGCAGTACTTC.